Shown below are 22 T cell receptor beta chains from a single sample sequenced in a study of T-cell reconstitution after alpha-beta-depleted transplantation in children. The authors prepared the TCRbeta library with unique molecular identifiers. One entry per CDR3 protein results from TCRdb running MiXCR on the PCR reads. The sample has approximately 400,000 distinct CDR3 sequences, about 17% seen once. The sequencing here drew on PBMCs, mostly from graft donor cells, taken 360 days after TCRalphabeta/CD19-depleted stem cell transplant. All receptors come from a boy in the first two years of life who had a stem cell transplant for Wiskott-Aldrich syndrome, so the T cells may come from the graft donor.

The gene calls are TRBV5-4 and TRBJ2-5; the D is unclear. CDR1 is SGHNT and CDR2 is YYREEE in the germline V gene (reference sequence). The CDR3 runs 15 residues. Between the trimmed V and J ends, which lost 0 bases and 2 bases, there was a span of 11 bases. The CDR3, as DNA: TGTGCCAGCAGCTTGGAGGGTGGGCTTCAAGAGACCCAGTACTTC. This gives the protein CASSLEGGLQETQYF.

This clonotype appeared a few times. This sequence joins TRBV12-3 or TRBV12-4 and TRBJ2-1; 9 bases fit TRBD2. V lost 7 bases and J lost 3; bases outside the gene matches: 7. The CDR3 has 15 residues. The CDR3 coding sequence is TGTGCCAGCACCTTGGGACTAGCCTTCTACAATGAGCAGTTCTTC. Translation: CASTLGLAFYNEQFF.

The chain links TRBV18 to TRBJ2-5, with D uncertain. The CDR3 is 12 amino acids. With 3 bases removed from V and 5 bases from J, the gap between germline ends came to 7 bases. CDR1 and CDR2 (germline): KGHSH, LQKENI. As DNA, the CDR3 is TGTGCCAGCTCACCCCTAAGTGAGACCCAGTACTTC. Its translation is CASSPLSETQYF.

CDR3 in DNA: TGCGCCAGCAGCTTTATGGCAGGGTTGGGCAATGAGCAGTTCTTC. Translating it yields CASSFMAGLGNEQFF. The chain uses TRBV5-1 and TRBJ2-1, with D maybe TRBD1 (5 bases). Germline V gene lookup returns CDR1 SGHRS and CDR2 YFSETQ. Trimming took 2 bases from V and 6 from J, leaving 15 bases between them. The CDR3 covers 15 residues.

This clonotype was counted many times. V gene TRBV5-6 combines with J gene TRBJ2-1; weak D call: TRBD2 (6 bases). The germline V and J ends were trimmed by 4 bases and 10 bases, with 15 bases remaining between them. The CDR3 has 13 amino acids. Germline V gene sequence: CDR1 SGHDT, CDR2 YYEEEE. CDR3 coding DNA: TGTGCCAGCAGCCGGGACTCCCCCAGCGAGCAGTTCTTC. It specifies CASSRDSPSEQFF.

This chain uses TRBV12-3 or TRBV12-4 with TRBJ2-1; TRBD2 matches 13 bases. This CDR3 contains 17 residues. J lost 3 bases, V lost 6 bases, and 8 bases had no gene match. The chain's CDR3 is CASSPRTSGSVYNEQFF. CDR3 coding DNA: TGTGCCAGCAGCCCCCGGACTAGCGGGAGCGTCTACAATGAGCAGTTCTTC.

The V and J genes are TRBV5-1 and TRBJ2-1, with TRBD2 as a possible D gene (5 bases). Trimming took 1 base from V and 4 from J, leaving 9 bases between them. Germline CDR1 is SGHRS and CDR2 is YFSETQ. The CDR3 covers 14 residues. The CDR3 region has the DNA TGCGCCAGCAGCTTGACCGGGGATTACAATGAGCAGTTCTTC. This codes for CASSLTGDYNEQFF. Combining the CDR3 with reference TRBV5-1 and TRBJ2-1 gives the whole variable domain KAGVTQTPRYLIKTRGQQVTLSCSPISGHRSVSWYQQTPGQGLQFLFEYFSETQRNKGNFPGRFSGRQFSNSRSEMNVSTLELGDSALYLCASSLTGDYNEQFFGPGTRLTVL.

This clonotype has only a few counts. CDR3 region: CASSGQFLETQYF. The DNA of the CDR3 is TGTGCCAGCAGCGGACAGTTTTTAGAGACCCAGTACTTC. V and J are TRBV7-7 and TRBJ2-5, with a possible D match to TRBD1 (6 bases). CDR1 is SSHAT and CDR2 is FNYEAQ in the germline V gene (reference sequence). This CDR3 contains 13 residues. V lost 5 bases, J lost 4 bases, and 11 bases lay in between.

V is TRBV5-4 and J is TRBJ1-2; D remains ambiguous. The CDR3 loop spans 13 amino acids. CDR1 is SGHNT, CDR2 YYREEE, per germline (reference sequence). Deletions cut 1 base from V and 4 bases from J, with 8 bases between. CDR3 residues: CASSLWWGYGYTF. CDR3 nucleotides: TGTGCCAGCAGCTTGTGGTGGGGCTATGGCTACACCTTC.

Only a few counts were recorded for this clonotype. The V and J genes are TRBV12-3 or TRBV12-4 and TRBJ2-3, with D possibly matching TRBD2 (7 bases). Trimming took off 2 bases at V and 7 bases at J, with 22 bases between the two ends. CDR3 length: 17 residues. The CDR3 spells CASSLRGAKFPSHTQYF. The CDR3 DNA is TGTGCCAGCAGTTTACGGGGGGCGAAATTTCCTTCACATACGCAGTATTTT.

V gene TRBV5-1 combines with J gene TRBJ1-2; the match to TRBD1 covers 9 bases. V trimming: 5 bases; J trimming: 4 bases; junction bases outside the gene matches: 9. The CDR3 consists of 15 residues. Per the germline V gene, CDR1 is SGHRS and CDR2 is YFSETQ. CDR3 bases: TGCGCCAGCAGTTTTTGGGGGACAGGGCCCTATGGCTACACCTTC. Its protein product is CASSFWGTGPYGYTF. The full variable domain, in which reference TRBV5-1 and TRBJ1-2 provide the parts outside the CDR3, is KAGVTQTPRYLIKTRGQQVTLSCSPISGHRSVSWYQQTPGQGLQFLFEYFSETQRNKGNFPGRFSGRQFSNSRSEMNVSTLELGDSALYLCASSFWGTGPYGYTFGSGTRLTVV.

This clonotype was found a few times. An end of the junction does not agree with germline; a read error may underlie this. The chain carries TRBV6-1 and TRBJ2-5; no clear D. CDR1 is MNHNS and CDR2 is SASEGT in the germline V gene. This CDR3 is 12 amino acids long. Here the CDR3 reads CASSEAQKTQYF. The CDR3 nucleotides are TGTGCCAGCAGTGAAGCCCAAAAGACCCAGTACTTC.

The gene calls are TRBV7-9 and TRBJ1-6; a possible D gene is TRBD1 (5 bases). The germline V gene encodes CDR1 SEHNR and CDR2 FQNEAQ (reference sequence). Deletions cut 3 bases from V and 8 bases from J, with 11 bases between. This CDR3 is built from 14 residues. In nucleotides, the CDR3 is TGTGCCAGCAGCTTGGTAGGGGACGATTCACCCCTCCACTTT. This gives the protein CASSLVGDDSPLHF.

The CDR3 here is CASRRGTVQETQYF. Here the CDR3 DNA reads TGTGCCAGCAGACGAGGGACAGTCCAAGAGACCCAGTACTTC. The chain carries TRBV6-1 and TRBJ2-5, with 7 bases lining up with TRBD1. Germline assignment: CDR1 MNHNS and CDR2 SASEGT. The length of the CDR3 is 14 residues. V was pared by 6 bases and J by 1 base, with 5 bases of the junction left unmatched.

The rearrangement uses TRBV18 and TRBJ2-2, with no clear D. The CDR3 loop spans 16 amino acids. The V and J ends lost 2 bases and 2 bases respectively, with 12 bases between them. Germline V gives CDR1 KGHSH, CDR2 LQKENI. CDR3 sequence: CASSPGPLLNTGELFF. For the CDR3, the DNA is TGTGCCAGCTCACCAGGGCCTCTACTTAACACCGGGGAGCTGTTTTTT.

The chain employs TRBV6-1 and TRBJ2-7; D is perhaps TRBD1 (6 bases). This CDR3 spans 13 amino acids. Trimming took off 6 bases at V and 6 bases at J, with 15 bases between the two ends. Per the germline V gene, CDR1 is MNHNS and CDR2 is SASEGT. In DNA, the CDR3 is TGTGCCAGCAGCCGCAGGGGTTTGGGCGAGCAGTACTTC. It translates to CASSRRGLGEQYF.

At least ten counts were recorded for this clonotype. The chain couples TRBV24-1 to TRBJ2-2, with unresolved D. V lost 2 bases and J lost 3, with 9 bases in between. Germline lookup yields CDR1 KGHDR and CDR2 SFDVKD. There are 15 residues in the CDR3. CDR3 in amino acids: CATSDSWLYTGELFF. The CDR3, as DNA: TGTGCCACCAGTGATTCCTGGTTGTACACCGGGGAGCTGTTTTTT.

There are a few counts of this clonotype. DNA for the CDR3: TGTGCCATCAGAGCCGACAGGGGGCTTAACAATGAGCAGTTCTTC. It codes for CAIRADRGLNNEQFF. This chain links TRBV10-3 with TRBJ2-1; 10 positions agree with TRBD1. The V gene end was trimmed by 6 bases and the J gene end by 5 bases; junction bases not matched to a gene: 7. The CDR3 contains 15 residues. The germline gives CDR1 ENHRY, CDR2 SYGVKD.

This clonotype has more than one count but fewer than ten. The rearrangement links TRBV18 to TRBJ2-5; 7 nucleotides line up with TRBD2. From germline, CDR1 is KGHSH and CDR2 LQKENI. V lost 3 bases and J lost 1; bases outside the gene matches: 11. CDR3 length equals 17 residues. The DNA for the CDR3 is TGTGCCAGCTCACCGAATAATGGACTAGTTGTCCAAGAGACCCAGTACTTC. Translating it yields CASSPNNGLVVQETQYF.

This clonotype was counted a few times. The chain links TRBV19 to TRBJ2-1; 7 bases align to TRBD2. The CDR3 loop spans 12 amino acids. Trimming took 10 bases from V and 5 from J; bases not matched to a gene: 5. CDR1 is LNHDA, CDR2 SQIVND, per germline (reference sequence). The CDR3 DNA sequence: TGTGCCACCCGGGACTACGACAATGAGCAGTTCTTC. As protein: CATRDYDNEQFF.

The rearrangement uses TRBV7-8 and TRBJ2-5; possible D gene TRBD2, 7 bases. CDR1 is SGHVS, CDR2 FQNEAQ, per germline. Trimming took off 7 bases at V and 5 bases at J, with 11 bases between the two ends. The CDR3 covers 12 residues. Here the CDR3 DNA reads TGTGCCAGCACCGGGGGGCACGAGACCCAGTACTTC. Its translation: CASTGGHETQYF.

This rearrangement joins TRBV20-1 to TRBJ2-7, with D hard to call. Germline V gives CDR1 DFQATT, CDR2 SNEGSKA (reference sequence). This CDR3 spans 13 amino acids. DNA of the CDR3: TGCAGCGTGTCCTGGGTCGGAAGCTACGAGCAGTACTTC. This encodes CSVSWVGSYEQYF.